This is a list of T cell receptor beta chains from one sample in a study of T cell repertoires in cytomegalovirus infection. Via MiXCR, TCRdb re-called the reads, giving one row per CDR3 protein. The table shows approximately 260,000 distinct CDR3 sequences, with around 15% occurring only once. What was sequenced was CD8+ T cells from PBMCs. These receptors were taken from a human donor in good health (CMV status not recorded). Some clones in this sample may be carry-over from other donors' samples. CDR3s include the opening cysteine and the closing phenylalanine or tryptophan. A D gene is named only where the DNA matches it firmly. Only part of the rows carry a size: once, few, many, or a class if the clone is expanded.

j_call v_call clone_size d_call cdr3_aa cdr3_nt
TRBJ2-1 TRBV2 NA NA CASSTLDEQFF TGTGCCAGCAGTACGCTCGATGAGCAGTTCTTC
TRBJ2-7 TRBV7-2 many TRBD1 CASSPGTGGYEQYF TGTGCCAGCAGCCCCGGGACAGGGGGGTACGAGCAGTACTTC
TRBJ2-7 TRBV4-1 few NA CASSQVTGNEQYF TGCGCCAGCAGCCAGGTTACAGGGAACGAGCAGTACTTC
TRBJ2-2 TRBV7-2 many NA CASSQPGVWVGELFF TGTGCCAGCAGCCAACCGGGGGTGTGGGTCGGGGAGCTGTTTTTT
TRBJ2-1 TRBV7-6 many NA CASSPRLRASSYNEQFF TGTGCCAGCAGCCCTAGGTTGAGGGCTAGCTCCTACAATGAGCAGTTCTTC
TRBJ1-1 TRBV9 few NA CASSPGEAPRTEAFF TGTGCCAGCAGCCCTGGGGAGGCCCCACGGACTGAAGCTTTCTTT
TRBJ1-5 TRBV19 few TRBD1 CASSLGGQRQPQHF TGTGCCAGTAGCCTGGGGGGACAGCGGCAGCCCCAGCATTTT
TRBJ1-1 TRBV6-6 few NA CASSYNRVVVSNTEAFF TGTGCCAGCAGTTACAACAGGGTGGTAGTGTCGAACACTGAAGCTTTCTTT
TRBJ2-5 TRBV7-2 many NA CASSLNGGQETQYF TGTGCCAGCAGCTTAAATGGAGGACAAGAGACCCAGTACTTC
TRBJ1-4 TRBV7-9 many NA CASSSTRPSLNEKLFF TGTGCCAGCAGCTCCACGAGACCGTCCCTGAATGAAAAACTGTTTTTT
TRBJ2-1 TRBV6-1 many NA CASSVFSMWEQFF TGTGCCAGCAGTGTATTCTCAATGTGGGAGCAGTTCTTC